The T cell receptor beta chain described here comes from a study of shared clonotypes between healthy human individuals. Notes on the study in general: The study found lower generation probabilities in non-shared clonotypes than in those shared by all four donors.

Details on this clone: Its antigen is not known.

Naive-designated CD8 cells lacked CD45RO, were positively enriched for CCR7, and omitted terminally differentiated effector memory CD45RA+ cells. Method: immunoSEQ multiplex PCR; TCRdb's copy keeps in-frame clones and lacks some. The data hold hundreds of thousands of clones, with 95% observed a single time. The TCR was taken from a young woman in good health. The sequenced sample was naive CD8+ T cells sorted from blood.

The CDR3 loop reads CASSLGQIQRSYEQYF. In nucleotides, the CDR3 is TGTGCCAGCAGCCTAGGACAGATACAAAGATCCTACGAGCAGTACTTC. J is TRBJ2-7 and V is TRBV5-6; possible D gene TRBD1, 6 bases. The CDR3 runs to 16 residues. The germline CDR1 and CDR2 sequences are SGHDT and YYEEEE. The V end was cut by 4 bases, the J end by 1 base, with 18 bases between.